The present T cell receptor beta chain was sequenced within a study of shared clonotypes between healthy human individuals. Looking at the study overall: Participating donors consisted of a couple of women and three men aged 18 to 49.

It was across several immunoSEQ plates that each subset's genomic DNA was evenly split. Here immunoSEQ multiplex PCR was the method, and the copy in TCRdb shows in-frame clones only, minus some. Here the sample spans approximately 1,000,000 clones, around 78% being singletons. A note on this clone: The target antigen is unknown.

Recent vaccinations or acute infections were absent in the healthy HIV-negative adult donors. Germline CDR1 and CDR2: DFQATT and SNEGSKA (reference sequence). The CDR3 covers 9 residues. Trimming took 5 bases from V and 8 from J, leaving 6 bases between them. Study results and limitations: The study found about 5% of naive CD4 clonotypes shared across a few donors.

The source of this sequence is a man aged 18 to 30 in good health. Some clones in this sample may be carry-over from other donors' samples. This chain connects TRBV20-1 to TRBJ1-2; D gene uncertain. Sequenced material: memory CD4+ T cells from PBMCs. Subset: CD45RA-negative fraction. This chain's CDR3 is CSALEGYTF. DNA of the CDR3: TGCAGTGCTCTGGAGGGCTACACCTTC.